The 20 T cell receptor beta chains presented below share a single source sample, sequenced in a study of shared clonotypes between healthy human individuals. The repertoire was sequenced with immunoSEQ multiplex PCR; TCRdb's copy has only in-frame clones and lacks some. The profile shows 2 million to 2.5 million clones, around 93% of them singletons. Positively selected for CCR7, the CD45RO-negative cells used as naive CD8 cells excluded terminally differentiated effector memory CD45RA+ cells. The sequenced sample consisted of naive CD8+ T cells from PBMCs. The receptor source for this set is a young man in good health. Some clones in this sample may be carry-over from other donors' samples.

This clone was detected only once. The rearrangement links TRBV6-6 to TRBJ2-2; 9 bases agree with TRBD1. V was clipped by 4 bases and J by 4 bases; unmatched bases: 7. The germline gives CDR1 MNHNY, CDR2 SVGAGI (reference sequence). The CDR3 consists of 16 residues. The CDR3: CASSLTGTGSTGELFF. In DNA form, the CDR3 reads TGTGCCAGCAGTTTAACCGGGACAGGGTCCACCGGGGAGCTGTTTTTT.

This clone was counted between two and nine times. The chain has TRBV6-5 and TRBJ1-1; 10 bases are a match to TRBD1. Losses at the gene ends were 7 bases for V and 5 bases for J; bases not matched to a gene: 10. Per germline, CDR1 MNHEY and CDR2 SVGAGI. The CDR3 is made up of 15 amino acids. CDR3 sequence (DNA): TGTGCCAGCATTCTAGACAGGGGGCAGGGGACTGAAGCTTTCTTT. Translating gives CASILDRGQGTEAFF.

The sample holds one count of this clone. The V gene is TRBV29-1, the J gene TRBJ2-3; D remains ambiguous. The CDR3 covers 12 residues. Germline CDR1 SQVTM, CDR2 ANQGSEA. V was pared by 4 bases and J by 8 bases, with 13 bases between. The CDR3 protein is CSVGVTKPTQYF. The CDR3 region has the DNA TGCAGCGTTGGAGTAACTAAACCTACGCAGTATTTT.

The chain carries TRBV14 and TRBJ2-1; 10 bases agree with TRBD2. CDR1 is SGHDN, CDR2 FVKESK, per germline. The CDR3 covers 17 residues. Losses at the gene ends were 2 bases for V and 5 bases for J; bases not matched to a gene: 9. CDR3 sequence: CASSQRLAGVLHNEQFF. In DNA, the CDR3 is TGTGCCAGCAGCCAACGGCTAGCGGGAGTACTCCACAATGAGCAGTTCTTC.

The CDR3: CASSLTSGGLSGANVLTF. The CDR3 nucleotides read TGTGCCAGCAGCTTAACGTCCGGGGGCCTTTCTGGGGCCAACGTCCTGACTTTC. J is TRBJ2-6 and V is TRBV7-3; TRBD1 or TRBD2 may be the D gene (6 bases each). The CDR3 extends over 18 amino acids. Trimming left V 0 bases short and J 1 base short, with 13 bases between. In germline, CDR1 is SGHTA, CDR2 FQGTGA.

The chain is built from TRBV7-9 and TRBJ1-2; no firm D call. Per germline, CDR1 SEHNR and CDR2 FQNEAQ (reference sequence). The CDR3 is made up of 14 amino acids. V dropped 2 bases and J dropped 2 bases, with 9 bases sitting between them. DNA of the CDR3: TGTGCCAGCAGCTTATTTGGAGCAAACTATGGCTACACCTTC. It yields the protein CASSLFGANYGYTF.

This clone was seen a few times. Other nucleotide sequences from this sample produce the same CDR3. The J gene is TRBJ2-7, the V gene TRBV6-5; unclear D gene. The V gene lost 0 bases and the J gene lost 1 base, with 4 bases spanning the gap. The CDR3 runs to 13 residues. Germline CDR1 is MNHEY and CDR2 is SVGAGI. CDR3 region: CASSYSQSYEQYF. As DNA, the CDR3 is TGTGCCAGCAGTTACTCGCAGTCCTACGAGCAGTACTTC.

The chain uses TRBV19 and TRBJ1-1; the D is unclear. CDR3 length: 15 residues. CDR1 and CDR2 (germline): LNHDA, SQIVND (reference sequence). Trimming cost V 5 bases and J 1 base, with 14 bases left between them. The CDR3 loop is CASSASERANTEAFF. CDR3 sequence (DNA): TGTGCCAGTAGTGCATCCGAGAGGGCGAACACTGAAGCTTTCTTT.

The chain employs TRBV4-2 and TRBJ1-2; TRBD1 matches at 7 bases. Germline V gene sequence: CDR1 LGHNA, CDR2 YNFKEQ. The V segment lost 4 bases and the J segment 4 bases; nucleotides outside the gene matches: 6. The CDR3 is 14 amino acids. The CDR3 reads CASSPPGQRYGYTF. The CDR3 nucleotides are TGTGCCAGCAGCCCGCCGGGACAGCGCTATGGCTACACCTTC.

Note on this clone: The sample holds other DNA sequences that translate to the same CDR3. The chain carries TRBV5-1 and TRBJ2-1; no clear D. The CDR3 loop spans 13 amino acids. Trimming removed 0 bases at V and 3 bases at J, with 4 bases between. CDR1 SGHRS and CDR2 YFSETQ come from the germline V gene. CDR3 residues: CASSLGDYNEQFF. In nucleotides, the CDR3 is TGCGCCAGCAGCTTGGGAGACTACAATGAGCAGTTCTTC.

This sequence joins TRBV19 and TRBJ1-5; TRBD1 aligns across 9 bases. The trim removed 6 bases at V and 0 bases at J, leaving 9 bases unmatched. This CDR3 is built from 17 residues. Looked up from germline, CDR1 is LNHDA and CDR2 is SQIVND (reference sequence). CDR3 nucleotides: TGTGCCAGTAGCTTAGGACAGGGGCCTTATAGCAATCAGCCCCAGCATTTT. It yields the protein CASSLGQGPYSNQPQHF.

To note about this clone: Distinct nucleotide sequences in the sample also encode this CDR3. CDR3 amino acids: CASSSGQGYEQYF. CDR3 nucleotide sequence: TGTGCCAGTAGTAGTGGACAGGGTTACGAGCAGTACTTC. This chain connects TRBV19 to TRBJ2-7; TRBD1 agrees at 8 bases. From germline, CDR1 is LNHDA and CDR2 SQIVND (reference sequence). The J segment lost 4 bases and the V segment lost 4 bases, leaving 3 bases of the junction unmatched. This CDR3 is 13 amino acids long.

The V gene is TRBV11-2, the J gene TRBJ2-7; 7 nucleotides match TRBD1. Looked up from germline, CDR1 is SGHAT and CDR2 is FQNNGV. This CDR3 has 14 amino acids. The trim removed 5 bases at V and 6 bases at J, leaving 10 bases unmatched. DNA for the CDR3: TGTGCCAGCAGCGCCCTGGGACAGCCCCTCGAGCAGTACTTC. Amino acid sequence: CASSALGQPLEQYF.

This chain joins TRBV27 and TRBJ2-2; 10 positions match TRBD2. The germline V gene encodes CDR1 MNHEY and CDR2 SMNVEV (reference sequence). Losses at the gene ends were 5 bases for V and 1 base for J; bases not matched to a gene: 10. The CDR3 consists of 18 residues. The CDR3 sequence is CASSVGLAEYLNTGELFF. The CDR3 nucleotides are TGTGCCAGCAGTGTCGGACTAGCGGAATACTTGAACACCGGGGAGCTGTTTTTT.

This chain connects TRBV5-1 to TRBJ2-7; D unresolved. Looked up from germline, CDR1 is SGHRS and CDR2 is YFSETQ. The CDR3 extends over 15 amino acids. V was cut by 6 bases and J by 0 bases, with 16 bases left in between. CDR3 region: CASTPSNPASYEQYF. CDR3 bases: TGCGCCAGCACCCCTTCGAACCCCGCCTCCTACGAGCAGTACTTC.

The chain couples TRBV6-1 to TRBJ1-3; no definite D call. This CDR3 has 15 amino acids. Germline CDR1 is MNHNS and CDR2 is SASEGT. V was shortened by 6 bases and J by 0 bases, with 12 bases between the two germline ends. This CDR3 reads CASSPDWSSGNTIYF. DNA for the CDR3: TGTGCCAGCAGCCCGGACTGGAGCTCTGGAAACACCATATATTTT.

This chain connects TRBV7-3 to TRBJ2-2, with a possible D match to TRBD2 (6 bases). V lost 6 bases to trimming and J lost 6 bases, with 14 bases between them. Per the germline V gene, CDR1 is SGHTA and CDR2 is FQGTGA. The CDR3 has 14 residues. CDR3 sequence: CASRRELGSGELFF. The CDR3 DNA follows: TGTGCCAGCAGACGGGAGCTTGGTTCCGGGGAGCTGTTTTTT.

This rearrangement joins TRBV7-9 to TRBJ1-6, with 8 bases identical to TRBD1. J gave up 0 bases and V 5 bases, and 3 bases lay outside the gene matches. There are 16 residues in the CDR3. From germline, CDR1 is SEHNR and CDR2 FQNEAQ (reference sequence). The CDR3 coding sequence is TGTGCCAGCAGCCACAGGGGGAGCTCCTATAATTCACCCCTCCACTTT. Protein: CASSHRGSSYNSPLHF.

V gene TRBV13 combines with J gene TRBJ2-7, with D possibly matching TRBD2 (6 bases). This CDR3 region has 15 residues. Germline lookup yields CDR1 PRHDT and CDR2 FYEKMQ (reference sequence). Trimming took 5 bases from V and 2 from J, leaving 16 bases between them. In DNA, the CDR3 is TGTGCCAGCAGCCCATTTGTGGCGGGGCCCTACGAGCAGTACTTC. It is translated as CASSPFVAGPYEQYF.

DNA for the CDR3: TGTGCCAGCAGTTATGGACAGGGTGGAGAGACCCAGTACTTC. It encodes CASSYGQGGETQYF. V and J are TRBV6-9 and TRBJ2-5, with TRBD1 matching 8 bases. After removal of 2 bases from V and 4 bases from J, the junction contained 3 bases not matched to a gene. This CDR3 region has 14 residues. Germline V gene lookup returns CDR1 MNHGY and CDR2 SVAAGI.